A single sample is the source of the 28 T cell receptor beta chains below, sequenced in a study of T-cell reconstitution after alpha-beta-depleted transplantation in children. Preparation of the TCRbeta library used unique molecular identifiers. TCRdb re-called the PCR reads with MiXCR, one entry per CDR3 protein. The sample lists about 610,000 distinct CDR3 sequences; 20% to 30% were seen once. Sequenced here: PBMCs, sampled before TCRalphabeta/CD19-depleted stem cell transplant. All receptors come from a boy under two years old with Wiskott-Aldrich syndrome, due to receive a stem cell transplant.

The chain joins TRBV5-1 to TRBJ2-1; D assignment may be TRBD1 or TRBD2 (5 bases each). Germline V lookup: CDR1 SGHRS, CDR2 YFSETQ. CDR3 length equals 14 residues. V shed 5 bases and J shed 7 bases, with 16 bases lying between them. As DNA, the CDR3 is TGCGCCAGCAGTCGCCTGAATTGGGGGAATGAGCAGTTCTTC. It yields the protein CASSRLNWGNEQFF.

This clonotype was seen at least ten times. The V call is TRBV29-1, the J call TRBJ2-1, with 8 bases that match TRBD1. The CDR3 extends over 17 amino acids. V trimming: 4 bases; J trimming: 8 bases; junction bases outside the gene matches: 19. Germline V lookup: CDR1 SQVTM, CDR2 ANQGSEA. The CDR3 spells CSVVRIGLWGQDHEQFF. The CDR3 region has the DNA TGCAGCGTTGTGCGGATAGGACTGTGGGGACAGGACCATGAGCAGTTCTTC.

This chain connects TRBV5-1 to TRBJ2-1; 11 bases match TRBD2. V gave up 3 bases and J gave up 2 bases; unmatched junction bases: 4. CDR1 and CDR2 from the germline V gene are SGHRS and YFSETQ. This CDR3 has 16 residues. The CDR3 nucleotides are TGCGCCAGCAGCTGGGGACTAGCGGCCCCCTACAATGAGCAGTTCTTC. Its protein product is CASSWGLAAPYNEQFF. The variable domain in full, completed from reference TRBV5-1 and TRBJ2-1, reads KAGVTQTPRYLIKTRGQQVTLSCSPISGHRSVSWYQQTPGQGLQFLFEYFSETQRNKGNFPGRFSGRQFSNSRSEMNVSTLELGDSALYLCASSWGLAAPYNEQFFGPGTRLTVL.

The chain is built from TRBV6-2 or TRBV6-3 and TRBJ2-7; D perhaps matches TRBD2 (6 bases). This CDR3 region has 14 residues. Germline V CDR1 and CDR2: MNHEY, SVGEGT. V lost 0 bases and J 5 bases, leaving 11 bases between the germline ends. CDR3 in amino acids: CASSYSMAGNEQYF. The CDR3 nucleotides read TGTGCCAGCAGTTACTCTATGGCGGGAAACGAGCAGTACTTC.

The CDR3, as DNA: TGCAGTGCTTTCGGCGCGGTCAGGGGCTACAATGAGCAGTTCTTC. Translated, it gives CSAFGAVRGYNEQFF. The rearrangement links TRBV20-1 to TRBJ2-1; D perhaps matches TRBD1 (6 bases). Trimming took off 5 bases at V and 3 bases at J, with 17 bases between the two ends. The CDR3 loop spans 15 amino acids. CDR1 and CDR2 (germline): DFQATT, SNEGSKA (reference sequence).

This chain links TRBV6-5 with TRBJ2-1; D gene ambiguous. The CDR3 is made up of 15 amino acids. V lost 0 bases, J lost 0 bases, and 6 bases lay in between. CDR1 MNHEY and CDR2 SVGAGI come from the germline V gene. The CDR3 here is CASSYSAFSYNEQFF. DNA of the CDR3: TGTGCCAGCAGTTACTCGGCTTTCTCCTACAATGAGCAGTTCTTC.

The J gene is TRBJ2-1, the V gene TRBV5-1; 12 bases are a match to TRBD2. Germline V gene lookup returns CDR1 SGHRS and CDR2 YFSETQ. The CDR3 runs 15 residues. V was pared by 2 bases and J by 8 bases, with 5 bases of the junction left unmatched. CDR3 sequence reads: CASSLSSGRAHEQFF. The CDR3 DNA is TGCGCCAGCAGCTTATCTAGCGGGAGGGCCCATGAGCAGTTCTTC.

Points on this clonotype: A read error may produce the germline difference seen at one junction end. V and J are TRBV7-2 and TRBJ2-7; D might be TRBD1 or TRBD2, each matching 6 bases. CDR1 and CDR2 from the germline V gene are SGHTA and FQGNSA. The CDR3 has 13 amino acids. This chain's CDR3 is CASSRQATGGFSF. The CDR3 nucleotides read TGTGCCAGCAGCCGACAGGCCACCGGGGGCTTTTCCTTC.

There are a few counts of this clonotype. The CDR3 sequence is CASSIIGTKVVRVYEQYF. The CDR3 DNA is TGTGCCAGTAGTATTATCGGGACAAAGGTTGTAAGGGTCTACGAGCAGTACTTC. The chain couples TRBV19 to TRBJ2-7, with D maybe TRBD1 (6 bases). Germline V lookup: CDR1 LNHDA, CDR2 SQIVND (reference sequence). Trimming removed 3 bases at V and 3 bases at J, with 24 bases between. CDR3 size: 18 residues.

The chain combines TRBV7-7 with TRBJ2-5, with a weak D call TRBD2 (6 bases). Germline CDR1 reads SSHAT; CDR2 reads FNYEAQ (reference sequence). The CDR3 loop spans 16 amino acids. V lost 2 bases, J lost 0 bases, and 13 bases lay in between. CDR3 bases: TGTGCCAGCAGCTTAAATCGGGGGATCTACCAAGAGACCCAGTACTTC. Translation: CASSLNRGIYQETQYF.

This clonotype has a handful of counts. The chain joins TRBV4-2 to TRBJ2-7; 7 bases agree with TRBD2. Germline CDR1 LGHNA, CDR2 YNFKEQ. J was trimmed by 4 bases and V by 0 bases; bases with no gene match: 15. The CDR3 runs 18 residues. The CDR3 DNA is TGTGCCAGCAGCCAAGATACCCTCGCGGGAGTAAGTAGTTACGAGCAGTACTTC. It is translated as CASSQDTLAGVSSYEQYF.

This clonotype was seen only a few times. The V call is TRBV6-6, the J call TRBJ1-5; the D gene is possibly TRBD1 (6 bases). V was clipped by 7 bases and J by 3 bases, with 10 bases between them. CDR1 and CDR2 from the germline V gene are MNHNY and SVGAGI (reference sequence). The CDR3 totals 13 residues. CDR3 sequence (DNA): TGTGCCAGCAACCCGGGACACAATCAGCCCCAGCATTTT. Its translation is CASNPGHNQPQHF.

This clonotype was seen more than once but under ten times. The V gene is TRBV11-2, the J gene TRBJ2-1, with 8 bases aligning to TRBD2. With 5 bases clipped from V and 2 bases from J, the junction kept 14 bases outside the gene matches. CDR3 length: 18 residues. Germline V CDR1 and CDR2: SGHAT, FQNNGV. CDR3 region: CASSASDAGGGPYNEQFF. DNA of the CDR3: TGTGCCAGCAGCGCCTCCGACGCGGGAGGTGGCCCCTACAATGAGCAGTTCTTC.

V gene TRBV12-3 or TRBV12-4 combines with J gene TRBJ2-7; perhaps TRBD2 as D (6 bases). The CDR3 runs 14 residues. V was cut by 7 bases and J by 3 bases, with 16 bases left in between. CDR3 DNA: TGTGCCAGCACTCTAGGAGGGGCGGTCTACGAGCAGTACTTC. It is translated as CASTLGGAVYEQYF.

This clonotype was seen a few times. The genes are TRBV5-1 and TRBJ1-1, with 9 bases identical to TRBD1. There are 15 residues in the CDR3. Germline V gene sequence: CDR1 SGHRS, CDR2 YFSETQ. The V segment lost 5 bases and the J segment 4 bases; nucleotides outside the gene matches: 9. The CDR3 here is CASSYRQGVPTEAFF. The CDR3 DNA sequence: TGCGCCAGCAGTTACAGACAGGGGGTCCCCACTGAAGCTTTCTTT.

This chain uses TRBV5-1 with TRBJ2-7; weak D call: TRBD1 (6 bases). CDR1 is SGHRS, CDR2 YFSETQ, per germline. V was cut by 4 bases and J by 5 bases, with 19 bases left in between. The CDR3 consists of 15 residues. The CDR3 DNA sequence: TGCGCCAGCAGCCGGACAGCGGTAAGGGTTGACGAGCAGTACTTC. Translated: CASSRTAVRVDEQYF. Using reference TRBV5-1 and TRBJ2-7 for the parts outside the CDR3, the full variable domain is KAGVTQTPRYLIKTRGQQVTLSCSPISGHRSVSWYQQTPGQGLQFLFEYFSETQRNKGNFPGRFSGRQFSNSRSEMNVSTLELGDSALYLCASSRTAVRVDEQYFGPGTRLTVT.

The CDR3 loop reads CAWGHRSNTEAFF. The CDR3 bases are TGTGCCTGGGGTCACAGGAGTAACACTGAAGCTTTCTTT. The genes are TRBV30 and TRBJ1-1, with D possibly being TRBD1 (5 bases). The V and J ends lost 5 bases and 2 bases respectively, with 12 bases between them. Germline V gives CDR1 GTSNPN, CDR2 SVGIG (reference sequence). This CDR3 has 13 amino acids.

This clonotype was detected only a few times. The genes are TRBV5-1 and TRBJ2-2, with TRBD2 identical over 12 bases. The CDR3 consists of 16 residues. From germline, CDR1 is SGHRS and CDR2 YFSETQ. The J segment lost 7 bases and the V segment lost 4 bases, leaving 8 bases of the junction unmatched. CDR3 amino acids: CASSPRLAGVGGELFF. CDR3 nucleotides: TGCGCCAGCAGCCCGAGACTAGCGGGGGTTGGCGGGGAGCTGTTTTTT.

The chain joins TRBV27 to TRBJ1-1, with TRBD1 matching 7 bases. Per the germline V gene, CDR1 is MNHEY and CDR2 is SMNVEV (reference sequence). This CDR3 has 14 amino acids. Unmatched junction bases numbered 5, after V lost 3 bases and J lost 4 bases. The CDR3 reads CASSFTGVGTEAFF. CDR3 in DNA: TGTGCCAGCAGTTTCACAGGGGTAGGCACTGAAGCTTTCTTT.

This clonotype came up a few times. The V and J genes are TRBV6-4 and TRBJ1-2; 7 bases align to TRBD1. Per germline, CDR1 MRHNA and CDR2 SNTAGT. This CDR3 region has 14 residues. The J segment lost 2 bases and the V segment lost 10 bases, leaving 10 bases of the junction unmatched. This CDR3 reads CATNHRGPNYGYTF. CDR3 DNA sequence: TGTGCCACAAACCACAGGGGACCGAACTATGGCTACACCTTC.

The genes are TRBV28 and TRBJ2-1; 7 bases are shared with TRBD1. Germline loops: CDR1 MDHEN, CDR2 SYDVKM. Trimming removed 5 bases from V and 4 bases from J; junction bases left unmatched: 14. This CDR3 region has 17 residues. This chain's CDR3 is CASSAQTGVVGYNEQFF. CDR3 DNA sequence: TGTGCCAGCAGTGCTCAAACAGGGGTAGTGGGATACAATGAGCAGTTCTTC. Together with reference TRBV28 and TRBJ2-1, the CDR3 gives the full variable domain: DVKVTQSSRYLVKRTGEKVFLECVQDMDHENMFWYRQDPGLGLRLIYFSYDVKMKEKGDIPEGYSVSREKKERFSLILESASTNQTSMYLCASSAQTGVVGYNEQFFGPGTRLTVL.

In the case of this clonotype: A much larger clone sits a single nucleotide away, making a read error possible. The chain carries TRBV10-3 and TRBJ2-7, with a tentative D call TRBD1 (5 bases). CDR1 and CDR2 (germline): ENHRY, SYGVKD. The ends were cut back, 8 bases at V and 0 bases at J, with 11 bases in the middle. The CDR3 sequence is 13 residues long. In DNA form, the CDR3 reads TGTGCCATCGGGGCCGGTCCCTCCTACGAGCAGTACTTC. Translated: CAIGAGPSYEQYF.

This clonotype was observed a few times. The genes are TRBV20-1 and TRBJ2-7, with 8 bases lining up with TRBD2. V lost 3 bases, J lost 2 bases, and 9 bases stayed unmatched. Germline CDR1 reads DFQATT; CDR2 reads SNEGSKA (reference sequence). CDR3 length: 15 residues. CDR3 coding DNA: TGCAGTGCTAGCATACTAGCGGACTACCCCTACGAGCAGTACTTC. Its protein is CSASILADYPYEQYF.

This chain uses TRBV10-3 with TRBJ2-1, with 8 bases that match TRBD1. This CDR3 contains 14 residues. Germline V gene sequence: CDR1 ENHRY, CDR2 SYGVKD. The ends lost 10 bases at V and 2 bases at J; junction bases unmatched: 7. As DNA, the CDR3 is TGTGCCACCCGGACAGGGCCACCCTACAATGAGCAGTTCTTC. The encoded protein is CATRTGPPYNEQFF.

V is TRBV5-1 and J is TRBJ2-5; a possible D gene is TRBD1 (7 bases). This CDR3 has 15 amino acids. V was cut by 3 bases and J by 2 bases, with 14 bases left in between. Germline CDR1 is SGHRS and CDR2 is YFSETQ. CDR3 bases: TGCGCCAGCAGCTGGGAATCAGGGGGGCAAGAGACCCAGTACTTC. It encodes CASSWESGGQETQYF.

This chain uses TRBV4-2 with TRBJ2-1; 8 positions agree with TRBD2. The germline gives CDR1 LGHNA, CDR2 YNFKEQ. This CDR3 region has 16 residues. Trimming removed 1 base from V and 8 bases from J; junction bases left unmatched: 10. The CDR3 region is CASSQVFAGGSDEQFF. DNA of the CDR3: TGTGCCAGCAGCCAAGTCTTTGCGGGAGGAAGCGATGAGCAGTTCTTC.

The CDR3 bases are TGTGCCAGCAGCTTATCTTACGGAAACACCATATATTTT. Its translation is CASSLSYGNTIYF. The chain recombines TRBV7-2 with TRBJ1-3; D ambiguous. Trimming took 2 bases from V and 4 from J, leaving 6 bases between them. From germline, CDR1 is SGHTA and CDR2 FQGNSA. The CDR3 has 13 amino acids. Full variable domain (remainder filled in from reference TRBV7-2 and TRBJ1-3): GAGVSQSPSNKVTEKGKDVELRCDPISGHTALYWYRQSLGQGLEFLIYFQGNSAPDKSGLPSDRFSAERTGGSVSTLTIQRTQQEDSAVYLCASSLSYGNTIYFGEGSWLTVV.

The gene calls are TRBV24-1 and TRBJ2-3; no definite D call. Between the trimmed V and J ends, which lost 3 bases and 4 bases, there was a span of 13 bases. Germline assignment: CDR1 KGHDR and CDR2 SFDVKD. This CDR3 region has 15 residues. CDR3 coding DNA: TGTGCCACCAGTGATCCCCTGACACCGGCAGATACGCAGTATTTT. Translation: CATSDPLTPADTQYF.